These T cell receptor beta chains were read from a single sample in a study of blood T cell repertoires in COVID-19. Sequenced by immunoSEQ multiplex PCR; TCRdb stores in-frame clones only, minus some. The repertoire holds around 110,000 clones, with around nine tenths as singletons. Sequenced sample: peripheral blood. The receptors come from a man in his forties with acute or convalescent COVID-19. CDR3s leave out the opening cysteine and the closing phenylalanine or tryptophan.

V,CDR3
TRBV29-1,SVAPFGEPQH
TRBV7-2,ASSSPGLAKNEQF
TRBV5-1,ASKSGGSYNEQF
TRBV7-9,ASSGAPKDTSSYNEQF
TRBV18,ASSPGQGNTGELF
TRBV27,ASSFGQGEKLF
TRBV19,ASSRAPPQPQH
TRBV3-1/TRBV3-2,ASSQGAAQPQH
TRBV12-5,ASGLVSKGTEGYT
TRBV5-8,ASIMGSSTDTQY
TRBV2,ASSELGPGNEQF
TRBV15,ATSRAANTGELF
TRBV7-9,ASGQGLNTEAF
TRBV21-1,ASSKTSTSGVFGELF
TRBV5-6,ASSTRQDLSGNTIY
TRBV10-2,ATGQGYYQPQH
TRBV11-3,ASSLPFRQGGTGELF
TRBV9,ASSAPGSGGETQY
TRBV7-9,ASSPSMTGVEAF
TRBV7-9,ASSRTLAHNEQF